Presented here are 27 T cell receptor beta chains from one specimen sequenced in a study of cytomegalovirus exposure and HLA in healthy donors. PCR was performed using 60 Vbeta and 13 Jbeta primers. Profiling relied on immunoSEQ multiplex PCR, and the TCRdb table lists in-frame clones only, not all of them. The sample lists 30,000 to 40,000 clones; over 60% were seen once. The sequencing sample was made of PBMCs. The origin of the receptors is a man in his forties in good health and CMV-seropositive.

CDR3 residues: CASSERGGHEQYF. The CDR3 nucleotides are TGTGCCAGCAGTGAGCGGGGGGGCCACGAGCAGTACTTC. The chain combines TRBV2 with TRBJ2-7; 9 bases are a match to TRBD2. The CDR3 runs to 13 residues. Germline V CDR1 and CDR2: SNHLY, FYNNEI. The V segment lost 3 bases and the J segment 5 bases; nucleotides outside the gene matches: 2.

This chain uses TRBV5-4 with TRBJ2-5; 10 bases are a match to TRBD2. The trim removed 2 bases at V and 4 bases at J, leaving 5 bases unmatched. The CDR3 loop spans 15 amino acids. Germline CDR1 reads SGHNT; CDR2 reads YYREEE (reference sequence). CDR3 region: CASSLVAGGLETQYF. The CDR3 DNA reads as TGTGCCAGCAGCTTAGTAGCGGGGGGTTTAGAGACCCAGTACTTC.

The rearrangement links TRBV5-4 to TRBJ2-3, with D unclear. Germline loops: CDR1 SGHNT, CDR2 YYREEE (reference sequence). The CDR3 has 14 residues. Trimming removed 0 bases from V and 6 bases from J, with 11 bases in between. CDR3 protein: CASSLVKPADTQYF. CDR3 sequence (DNA): TGTGCCAGCAGCTTGGTAAAACCCGCGGATACGCAGTATTTT.

The chain joins TRBV9 to TRBJ1-1; tentative D call: TRBD1 (5 bases). This CDR3 is 12 amino acids long. The V and J ends lost 4 bases and 1 base respectively, with 5 bases between them. Germline assignment: CDR1 SGDLS and CDR2 YYNGEE. CDR3 DNA: TGTGCCAGCAGCAGGGGGAACACTGAAGCTTTCTTT. Translation gives CASSRGNTEAFF.

The chain links TRBV5-1 to TRBJ1-3; D is unclear. This CDR3 has 17 amino acids. Trimming shortened V by 4 bases and J by 0 bases, and 17 bases separated the two germline ends. Germline CDR1 reads SGHRS; CDR2 reads YFSETQ. CDR3 region: CASSAAYDSDSGNTIYF. CDR3 coding DNA: TGCGCCAGCAGCGCGGCTTATGATAGTGACTCTGGAAACACCATATATTTT.

J is TRBJ2-1 and V is TRBV28; a possible D gene is TRBD1 (6 bases). V lost 5 bases and J lost 2, with 10 bases in between. Germline assignment: CDR1 MDHEN and CDR2 SYDVKM. The CDR3 loop spans 14 amino acids. DNA of the CDR3: TGTGCCAGCAGTGAAGGACAGCCCTACAATGAGCAGTTCTTC. This translates into CASSEGQPYNEQFF.

This sequence joins TRBV7-9 and TRBJ2-7; 8 positions agree with TRBD1. V shed 1 base, J shed 5 bases, and the junction held 4 bases outside the gene matches. There are 14 residues in the CDR3. The germline V gene encodes CDR1 SEHNR and CDR2 FQNEAQ (reference sequence). The CDR3 DNA reads as TGTGCCAGCAGCTTAGAACAGGGGGTCGACGAGCAGTACTTC. Encoded protein: CASSLEQGVDEQYF.

The rearrangement uses TRBV27 and TRBJ1-4; TRBD1 agrees at 8 bases. The germline V gene has CDR1 MNHEY and CDR2 SMNVEV (reference sequence). The CDR3 covers 14 residues. CDR3 nucleotides: TGTGCTGCAGGGGGCCAAAGAGCTAATGAAAAACTGTTTTTT. This codes for CAAGGQRANEKLFF.

A few counts support this clone. The chain has TRBV5-1 and TRBJ2-1; D perhaps matches TRBD2 (5 bases). CDR3 length: 13 amino acids. Germline V gene lookup returns CDR1 SGHRS and CDR2 YFSETQ. The V and J ends lost 4 bases and 4 bases respectively, with 9 bases between them. The CDR3 loop is CASSTDFYNEQFF. In DNA, the CDR3 is TGCGCCAGCAGCACGGACTTTTACAATGAGCAGTTCTTC.

The V gene is TRBV7-8, the J gene TRBJ2-2; 10 bases align to TRBD2. The length of the CDR3 is 19 residues. Trimming took 7 bases from V and 5 from J; bases not matched to a gene: 19. Germline V gene data show CDR1 as SGHVS and CDR2 as FQNEAQ. CDR3 sequence: CASNSHQTGTSVITGELFF. The CDR3, as DNA: TGTGCCAGCAACTCACACCAGACTGGGACTAGCGTAATAACCGGGGAGCTGTTTTTT.

This clone was observed once. The rearrangement uses TRBV27 and TRBJ1-5, with 7 positions matching TRBD1. With 5 bases clipped from V and 7 bases from J, the junction kept 8 bases outside the gene matches. The CDR3 totals 14 residues. CDR1 is MNHEY and CDR2 is SMNVEV in the germline V gene (reference sequence). DNA of the CDR3: TGTGCCAGCAGTCCCCGACAGGGAGTGCAGCCCCAGCATTTT. It specifies CASSPRQGVQPQHF.

The chain recombines TRBV5-1 with TRBJ2-2; tentatively, D is TRBD1 (6 bases). The germline V gene encodes CDR1 SGHRS and CDR2 YFSETQ. The ends were cut back, 0 bases at V and 4 bases at J, with 13 bases in the middle. The CDR3 has 16 amino acids. The CDR3 nucleotides read TGCGCCAGCAGCTTGGAATCGGGCAGGGGCACCGGGGAGCTGTTTTTT. It codes for CASSLESGRGTGELFF. Full variable domain (missing parts from reference TRBV5-1 and TRBJ2-2): KAGVTQTPRYLIKTRGQQVTLSCSPISGHRSVSWYQQTPGQGLQFLFEYFSETQRNKGNFPGRFSGRQFSNSRSEMNVSTLELGDSALYLCASSLESGRGTGELFFGEGSRLTVL.

V usage is TRBV19 and J usage is TRBJ1-5, with 8 bases that match TRBD1. Unmatched junction bases numbered 7, after V lost 6 bases and J lost 6 bases. Looked up from germline, CDR1 is LNHDA and CDR2 is SQIVND (reference sequence). This CDR3 has 14 residues. The CDR3 nucleotides are TGTGCCAGTAGCCTCGACAGGGGATCTCAGCCCCAGCATTTT. Protein product: CASSLDRGSQPQHF.

The chain links TRBV30 to TRBJ1-1; possible D gene TRBD1, 5 bases. V gave up 3 bases and J gave up 3 bases, with 8 bases separating them. There are 12 residues in the CDR3. Germline V gene data show CDR1 as GTSNPN and CDR2 as SVGIG (reference sequence). CDR3 sequence: CAWRGRDTEAFF. In DNA form, the CDR3 reads TGTGCCTGGAGGGGCAGGGACACTGAAGCTTTCTTT.

J is TRBJ2-1 and V is TRBV30; tentative D call: TRBD2 (5 bases). V lost 0 bases and J 0 bases, leaving 15 bases between the germline ends. CDR3 length equals 17 residues. Germline V gene data show CDR1 as GTSNPN and CDR2 as SVGIG (reference sequence). The CDR3 region has the DNA TGTGCCTGGAGTGTACTCCCAGCGGCCAGCTCCTACAATGAGCAGTTCTTC. The encoded protein is CAWSVLPAASSYNEQFF. Looking up the rest from reference TRBV30 and TRBJ2-1 gives the full variable domain: SQTIHQWPATLVQPVGSPLSLECTVEGTSNPNLYWYRQAAGRGLQLLFYSVGIGQISSEVPQNLSASRPQDRQFILSSKKLLLSDSGFYLCAWSVLPAASSYNEQFFGPGTRLTVL.

This clone was counted only a few times. The rearrangement links TRBV28 to TRBJ1-6; weak D call: TRBD1 (5 bases). Trimming removed 3 bases at V and 7 bases at J, with 10 bases between. Germline V gene lookup returns CDR1 MDHEN and CDR2 SYDVKM. The length of the CDR3 is 14 residues. CDR3 residues: CASSFGRANSPLHF. For the CDR3, the DNA is TGTGCCAGCAGTTTTGGCAGGGCGAATTCACCCCTCCACTTT.

This rearrangement joins TRBV27 to TRBJ2-5; tentatively, D is TRBD1 or TRBD2 (5 bases each). The J call is in doubt because the DNA end fits TRBJ2-7 better. Looked up from germline, CDR1 is MNHEY and CDR2 is SMNVEV (reference sequence). The CDR3 runs to 13 residues. The CDR3 loop reads CASSLFPGGEQYF. The CDR3 bases are TGTGCCAGCAGTTTATTTCCTGGGGGCGAGCAGTACTTC.

The V gene is TRBV5-1, the J gene TRBJ2-2, with TRBD1 matching over 7 bases. V dropped 5 bases and J dropped 1; count of bases not matched to a gene: 5. Per the germline V gene, CDR1 is SGHRS and CDR2 is YFSETQ. CDR3 length equals 15 residues. The CDR3 nucleotides are TGCGCCAGCAGGCCGCGGACAGGGAACACCGGGGAGCTGTTTTTT. Protein product: CASRPRTGNTGELFF.

A few counts support this clone. The genes are TRBV7-9 and TRBJ1-1; unclear D gene. The V end lost 1 base, the J end lost 4 bases, and 10 bases lay between the germline ends. Germline-derived CDR1 and CDR2 are SEHNR and FQNEAQ (reference sequence). The CDR3 is made up of 14 amino acids. CDR3 sequence: CASSLVGVGTEAFF. In DNA, the CDR3 is TGTGCCAGCAGCTTAGTCGGGGTTGGCACTGAAGCTTTCTTT.

The chain carries TRBV6-6 and TRBJ2-1, with TRBD1 identical over 10 bases. Germline values: CDR1 MNHNY, CDR2 SVGAGI (reference sequence). This CDR3 has 15 residues. Trimming at V came to 8 bases and at J to 7 bases, leaving 11 bases not matched to a gene. CDR3 bases: TGTGCCAGCCTACCCCCGGGACAGGGGCTTAATGAGCAGTTCTTC. Residues: CASLPPGQGLNEQFF.

The V call is TRBV7-2, the J call TRBJ1-6; D not resolved. The germline CDR1 and CDR2 sequences are SGHTA and FQGNSA. Trimming stripped 7 bases from V and 0 bases from J, with 7 bases between. The CDR3 has 14 residues. The chain's CDR3 is CASTEGSYNSPLHF. CDR3 sequence (DNA): TGTGCCAGCACCGAGGGCTCCTATAATTCACCCCTCCACTTT. Together with reference TRBV7-2 and TRBJ1-6, the CDR3 gives the full variable domain: GAGVSQSPSNKVTEKGKDVELRCDPISGHTALYWYRQSLGQGLEFLIYFQGNSAPDKSGLPSDRFSAERTGGSVSTLTIQRTQQEDSAVYLCASTEGSYNSPLHFGNGTRLTVT.

This clone occurred once. J is TRBJ2-3 and V is TRBV2; D gene ambiguous. Trimming stripped 6 bases from V and 4 bases from J, with 11 bases between. Germline CDR1 is SNHLY and CDR2 is FYNNEI. This CDR3 is built from 13 residues. CDR3 amino acids: CASSPGLADTQYF. The CDR3 region has the DNA TGTGCCAGCAGCCCAGGCCTCGCAGATACGCAGTATTTT.

V is TRBV18 and J is TRBJ1-2, with D possibly TRBD1 on 5 matching bases. Trimming pared 2 bases from V and 4 bases from J, leaving 5 bases between. The CDR3 is made up of 12 amino acids. Germline V CDR1 and CDR2: KGHSH, LQKENI. The DNA of the CDR3 is TGTGCCAGCTCACCAACAGGCTATGGCTACACCTTC. Protein product: CASSPTGYGYTF.

Only a few counts were recorded for this clone. The chain has TRBV7-2 and TRBJ1-3, with D tentatively TRBD1 (5 bases). The germline CDR1 and CDR2 sequences are SGHTA and FQGNSA. Trimming removed 6 bases from V and 2 bases from J, with 14 bases in between. The CDR3 has 15 amino acids. In DNA, the CDR3 is TGTGCCAGCAGGCTAAAAGGGGTTGCTGGAAACACCATATATTTT. It translates to CASRLKGVAGNTIYF.

The chain combines TRBV11-2 with TRBJ2-1, with 10 bases lining up with TRBD2. The CDR3 spans 17 residues. Unmatched junction bases numbered 13, after V lost 3 bases and J lost 8 bases. CDR1 SGHAT and CDR2 FQNNGV come from the germline V gene. CDR3 in DNA: TGTGCCAGCAGCTTGGATCCGGGAAGCGGGGGGGCCTATGAGCAGTTCTTC. This translates into CASSLDPGSGGAYEQFF. The full variable domain, rest sourced from reference TRBV11-2 and TRBJ2-1, is EAGVAQSPRYKIIEKRQSVAFWCNPISGHATLYWYQQILGQGPKLLIQFQNNGVVDDSQLPKDRFSAERLKGVDSTLKIQPAKLEDSAVYLCASSLDPGSGGAYEQFFGPGTRLTVL.

The rearrangement joins TRBV11-2 to TRBJ2-5, with D tentatively TRBD2 (6 bases). The CDR3 has 14 amino acids. Trimming removed 6 bases from V and 3 bases from J, with 14 bases in between. CDR1 is SGHAT, CDR2 FQNNGV, per germline. The CDR3 DNA reads TGTGCCAGCAGGATATGGGGGGTGAAAGAGACCCAGTACTTC. Residues: CASRIWGVKETQYF.

The gene calls are TRBV6-6 and TRBJ2-2, with a possible D match to TRBD2 (6 bases). This CDR3 comprises 16 residues. V lost 2 bases to trimming and J lost 5 bases, with 15 bases between them. Germline V gives CDR1 MNHNY, CDR2 SVGAGI (reference sequence). The CDR3 bases are TGTGCCAGCAGTTACGCGGCAGTAGGAGGGACCGGGGAGCTGTTTTTT. Amino acids: CASSYAAVGGTGELFF.